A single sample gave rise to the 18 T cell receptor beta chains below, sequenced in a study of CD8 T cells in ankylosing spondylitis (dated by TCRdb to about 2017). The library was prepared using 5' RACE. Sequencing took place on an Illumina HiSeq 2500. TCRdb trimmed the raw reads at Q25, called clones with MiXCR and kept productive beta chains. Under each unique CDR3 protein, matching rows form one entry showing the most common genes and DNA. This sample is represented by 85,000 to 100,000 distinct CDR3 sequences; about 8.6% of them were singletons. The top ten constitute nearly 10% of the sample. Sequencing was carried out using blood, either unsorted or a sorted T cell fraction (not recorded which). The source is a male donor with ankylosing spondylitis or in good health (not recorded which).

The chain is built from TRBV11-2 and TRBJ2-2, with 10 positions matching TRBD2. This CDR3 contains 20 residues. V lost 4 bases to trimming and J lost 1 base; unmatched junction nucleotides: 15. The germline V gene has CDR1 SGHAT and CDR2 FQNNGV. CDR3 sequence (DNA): TGTGCCAGCAGCTCCCTAAAGCGGGAGGGCCAACTATGGAACACCGGGGAGCTGTTTTTT. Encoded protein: CASSSLKREGQLWNTGELFF.

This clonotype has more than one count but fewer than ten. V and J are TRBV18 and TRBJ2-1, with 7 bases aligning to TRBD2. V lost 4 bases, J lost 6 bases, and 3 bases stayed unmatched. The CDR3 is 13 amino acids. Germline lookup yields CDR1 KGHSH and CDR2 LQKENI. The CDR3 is CASSQRTSNEQFF. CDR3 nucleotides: TGTGCCAGCTCACAACGGACTAGCAATGAGCAGTTCTTC.

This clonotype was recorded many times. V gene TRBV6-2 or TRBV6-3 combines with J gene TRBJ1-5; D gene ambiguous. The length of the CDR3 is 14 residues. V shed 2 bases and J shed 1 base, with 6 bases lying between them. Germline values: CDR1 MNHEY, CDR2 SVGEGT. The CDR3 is CASSYTYSNQPQHF. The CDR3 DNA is TGTGCCAGCAGTTACACGTACAGCAATCAGCCCCAGCATTTT.

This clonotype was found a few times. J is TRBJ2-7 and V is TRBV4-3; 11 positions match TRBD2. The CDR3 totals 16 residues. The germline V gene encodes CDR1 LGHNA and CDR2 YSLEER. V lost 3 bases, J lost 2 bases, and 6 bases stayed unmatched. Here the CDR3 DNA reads TGCGCCAGCAGCCATGGACGTAGCGGGGGGGCCTACGAGCAGTACTTC. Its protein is CASSHGRSGGAYEQYF.

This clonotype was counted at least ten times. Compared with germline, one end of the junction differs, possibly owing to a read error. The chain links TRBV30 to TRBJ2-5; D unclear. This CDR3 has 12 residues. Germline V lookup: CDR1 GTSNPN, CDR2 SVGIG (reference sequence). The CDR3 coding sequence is TGTGCCTGGAGTGTATCTGAGGCAGGCCACCTATTC. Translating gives CAWSVSEAGHLF.

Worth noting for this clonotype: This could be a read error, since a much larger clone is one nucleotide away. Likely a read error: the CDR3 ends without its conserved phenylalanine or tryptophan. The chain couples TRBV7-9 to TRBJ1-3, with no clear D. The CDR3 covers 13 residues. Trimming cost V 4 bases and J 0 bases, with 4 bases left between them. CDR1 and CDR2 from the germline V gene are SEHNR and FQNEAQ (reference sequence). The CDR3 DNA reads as TGTGCCAGCAGCTACGACTCTGGAAACACCATATATTAT. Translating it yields CASSYDSGNTIYY.

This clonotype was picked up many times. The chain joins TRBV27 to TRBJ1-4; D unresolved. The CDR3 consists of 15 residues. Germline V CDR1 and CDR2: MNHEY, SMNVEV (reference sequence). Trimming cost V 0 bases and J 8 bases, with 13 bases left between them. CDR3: CASSLSMGLEEKLFF. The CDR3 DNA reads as TGTGCCAGCAGTTTATCGATGGGGTTAGAGGAAAAACTGTTTTTT.

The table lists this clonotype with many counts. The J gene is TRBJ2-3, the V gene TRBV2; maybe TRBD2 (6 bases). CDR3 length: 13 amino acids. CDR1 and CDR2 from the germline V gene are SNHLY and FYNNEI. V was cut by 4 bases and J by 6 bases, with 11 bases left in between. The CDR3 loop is CASSGGGADTQYF. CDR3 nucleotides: TGTGCCAGCAGTGGAGGCGGGGCGGATACGCAGTATTTT.

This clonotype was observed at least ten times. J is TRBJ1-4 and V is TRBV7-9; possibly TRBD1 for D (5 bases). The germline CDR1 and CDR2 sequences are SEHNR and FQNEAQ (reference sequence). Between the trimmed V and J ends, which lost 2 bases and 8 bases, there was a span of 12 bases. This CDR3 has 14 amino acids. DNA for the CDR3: TGTGCCAGCAGCTTAATGGGGCTTTGGGAAAAACTGTTTTTT. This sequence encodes CASSLMGLWEKLFF.

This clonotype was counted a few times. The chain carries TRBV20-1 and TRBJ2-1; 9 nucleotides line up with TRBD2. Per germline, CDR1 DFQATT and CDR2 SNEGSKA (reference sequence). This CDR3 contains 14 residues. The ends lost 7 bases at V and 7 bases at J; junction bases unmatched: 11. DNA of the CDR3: TGCAGTGGGGGCGGGGGGGCAGAACGTAATGAGCAGTTCTTC. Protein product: CSGGGGAERNEQFF.

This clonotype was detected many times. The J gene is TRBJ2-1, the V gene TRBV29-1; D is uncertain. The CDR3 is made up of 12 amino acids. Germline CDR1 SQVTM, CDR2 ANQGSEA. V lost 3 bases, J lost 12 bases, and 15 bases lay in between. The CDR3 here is CSVDFSPGGQFF. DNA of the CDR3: TGCAGCGTTGATTTCTCTCCCGGCGGGCAGTTCTTC.

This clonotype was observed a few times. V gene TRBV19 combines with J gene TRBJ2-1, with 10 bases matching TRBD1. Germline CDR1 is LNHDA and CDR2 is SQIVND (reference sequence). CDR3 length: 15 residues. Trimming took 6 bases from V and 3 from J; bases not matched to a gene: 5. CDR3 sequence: CASSPGQGHYNEQFF. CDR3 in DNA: TGTGCCAGTAGCCCGGGACAGGGGCACTACAATGAGCAGTTCTTC.

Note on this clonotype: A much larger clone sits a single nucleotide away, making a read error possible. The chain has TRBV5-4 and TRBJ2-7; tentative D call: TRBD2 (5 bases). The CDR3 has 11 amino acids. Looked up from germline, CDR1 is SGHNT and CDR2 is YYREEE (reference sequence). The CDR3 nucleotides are TGTACCAGCAGTTCGGAGGACGAGCAGTACTTC. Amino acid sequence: CTSSSEDEQYF. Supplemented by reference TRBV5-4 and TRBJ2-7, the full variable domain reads ETGVTQSPTHLIKTRGQQVTLRCSSQSGHNTVSWYQQALGQGPQFIFQYYREEENGRGNFPPRFSGLQFPNYSSELNVNALELDDSALYLCTSSSEDEQYFGPGTRLTVT.

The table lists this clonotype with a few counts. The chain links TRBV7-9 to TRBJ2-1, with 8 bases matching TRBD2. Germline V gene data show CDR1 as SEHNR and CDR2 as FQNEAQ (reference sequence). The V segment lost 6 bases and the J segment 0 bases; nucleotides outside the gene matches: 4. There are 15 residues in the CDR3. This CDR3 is CASSTSGSSYNEQFF. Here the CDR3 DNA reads TGTGCCAGCAGTACTAGCGGCAGCTCCTACAATGAGCAGTTCTTC.

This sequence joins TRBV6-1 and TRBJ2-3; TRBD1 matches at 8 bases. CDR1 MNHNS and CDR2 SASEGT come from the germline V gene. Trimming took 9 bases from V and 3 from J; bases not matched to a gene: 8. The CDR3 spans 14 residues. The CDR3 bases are TGTGCCAGAACCGGGACAGGAAGAACAGATACGCAGTATTTT. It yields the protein CARTGTGRTDTQYF.

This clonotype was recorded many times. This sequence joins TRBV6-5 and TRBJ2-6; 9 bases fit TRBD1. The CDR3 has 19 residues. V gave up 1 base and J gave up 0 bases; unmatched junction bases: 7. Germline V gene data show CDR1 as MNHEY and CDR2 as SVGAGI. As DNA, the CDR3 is TGTGCCAGCAGTTACTTAGGGGGACAGGGCCCCTCTGGGGCCAACGTCCTGACTTTC. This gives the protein CASSYLGGQGPSGANVLTF.

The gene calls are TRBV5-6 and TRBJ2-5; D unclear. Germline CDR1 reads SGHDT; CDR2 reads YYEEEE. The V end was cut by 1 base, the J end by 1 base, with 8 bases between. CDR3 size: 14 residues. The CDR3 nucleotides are TGTGCCAGCAGCTTGTCTGGGCTCCAAGAGACCCAGTACTTC. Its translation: CASSLSGLQETQYF.

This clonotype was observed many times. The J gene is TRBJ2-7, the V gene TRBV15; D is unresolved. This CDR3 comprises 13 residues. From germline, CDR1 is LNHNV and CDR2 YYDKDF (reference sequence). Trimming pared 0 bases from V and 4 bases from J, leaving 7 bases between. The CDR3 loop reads CATSRDGPYEQYF. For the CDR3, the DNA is TGTGCCACCAGCAGAGATGGGCCATACGAGCAGTACTTC.